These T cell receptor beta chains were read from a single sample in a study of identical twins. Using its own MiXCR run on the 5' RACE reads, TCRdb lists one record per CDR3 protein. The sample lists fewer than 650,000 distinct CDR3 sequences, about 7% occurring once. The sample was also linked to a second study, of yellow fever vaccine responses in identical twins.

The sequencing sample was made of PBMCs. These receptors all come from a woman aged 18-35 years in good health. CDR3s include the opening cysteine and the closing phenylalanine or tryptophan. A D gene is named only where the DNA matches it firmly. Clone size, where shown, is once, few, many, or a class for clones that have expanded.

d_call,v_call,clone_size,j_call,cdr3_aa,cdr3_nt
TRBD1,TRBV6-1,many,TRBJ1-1,CASRDRVGWAFF,TGTGCCAGCAGGGACAGGGTAGGTTGGGCTTTCTTT
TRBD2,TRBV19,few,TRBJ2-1,CASSIPSSGSNEQFF,TGTGCCAGTAGTATCCCGTCTAGCGGGAGTAATGAGCAGTTCTTC
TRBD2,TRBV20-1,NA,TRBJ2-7,CSARDLGGGLGEQYF,TGCAGTGCTAGAGATTTGGGGGGAGGGCTCGGCGAGCAGTACTTC
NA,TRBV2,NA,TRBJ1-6,CASSGSGVGYNSPLHF,TGTGCCAGCAGTGGAAGCGGGGTAGGGTATAATTCACCCCTCCACTTT
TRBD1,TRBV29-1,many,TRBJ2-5,CSVNDRGRETQYF,TGCAGCGTTAATGACAGGGGAAGGGAGACCCAGTACTTC
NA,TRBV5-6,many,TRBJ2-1,CASSLASGVSSYNEQFF,TGTGCCAGCAGCTTGGCATCAGGGGTCAGCTCCTACAATGAGCAGTTCTTC
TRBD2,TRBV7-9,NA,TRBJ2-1,CASSPSGGADEQFF,TGTGCCAGCAGCCCTAGCGGGGGGGCCGATGAGCAGTTCTTC
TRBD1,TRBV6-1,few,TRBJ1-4,CASRVLRDRGRTNEKLFF,TGTGCCAGCAGAGTCCTCCGGGACAGGGGGCGAACTAATGAAAAACTGTTTTTT
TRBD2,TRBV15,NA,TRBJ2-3,CATSREPKSSGASRTDTQYF,TGTGCCACCAGCAGAGAACCGAAGTCTAGCGGTGCCTCTCGCACAGATACGCAGTATTTT
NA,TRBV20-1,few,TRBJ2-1,CSARAFGLLDSYNEQFF,TGCAGTGCTAGAGCCTTTGGACTCCTCGACTCCTACAATGAGCAGTTCTTC
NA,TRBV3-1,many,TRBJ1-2,CASSQAQNRDYGYTF,TGTGCCAGCAGCCAAGCACAGAATAGAGACTATGGCTACACCTTC
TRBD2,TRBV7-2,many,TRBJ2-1,CASSLVSGGRYNEQFF,TGTGCCAGCAGCTTAGTCTCGGGAGGTCGCTACAATGAGCAGTTCTTC
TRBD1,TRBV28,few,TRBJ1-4,CASSWTGHKLFF,TGTGCCAGCAGTTGGACAGGGCACAAACTGTTTTTT
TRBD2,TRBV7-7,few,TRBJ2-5,CASSPGLAGIKETQYF,TGTGCCAGCAGCCCGGGACTAGCGGGGATAAAAGAGACCCAGTACTTC
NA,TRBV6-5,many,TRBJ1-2,CASFLGSGYTF,TGTGCCAGCTTCTTGGGTTCTGGCTACACCTTC
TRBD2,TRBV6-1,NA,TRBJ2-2,CASSPLAGGLSGELFF,TGTGCCAGCAGCCCACTAGCGGGAGGATTAAGCGGGGAGCTGTTTTTT
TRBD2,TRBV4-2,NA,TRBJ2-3,CASSPRGLAGDPGPHRDTQYF,TGTGCCAGCAGCCCTCGGGGACTAGCGGGGGACCCCGGCCCCCACAGGGATACGCAGTATTTT
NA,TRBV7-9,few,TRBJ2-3,CASSLSPSTDTQYF,TGTGCCAGCAGCTTATCCCCGAGCACAGATACGCAGTATTTT
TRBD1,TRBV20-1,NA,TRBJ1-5,CSARALAGGGNQPQHF,TGCAGTGCTAGAGCCTTAGCAGGGGGAGGCAATCAGCCCCAGCATTTT
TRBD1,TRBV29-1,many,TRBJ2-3,CSFPDRAGADTQYF,TGCAGCTTTCCGGACAGGGCCGGGGCAGATACGCAGTATTTT
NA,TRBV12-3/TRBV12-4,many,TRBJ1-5,CASSLSGAGQPQHF,TGTGCCAGCAGTTTATCCGGGGCAGGTCAGCCCCAGCATTTT
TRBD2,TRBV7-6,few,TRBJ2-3,CASSLALAGDTQYF,TGTGCCAGCAGCTTAGCCCTAGCGGGAGATACGCAGTATTTT
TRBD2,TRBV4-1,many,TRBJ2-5,CASSHGLGTSGSGETQYF,TGCGCCAGCAGCCACGGACTCGGGACTAGCGGTAGTGGGGAGACCCAGTACTTC
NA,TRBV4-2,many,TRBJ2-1,CATQQGGSWDEQFF,TGTGCCACCCAACAGGGAGGCTCTTGGGATGAGCAGTTCTTC
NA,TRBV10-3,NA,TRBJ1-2,CAISAAQANYGYTF,TGTGCCATCAGTGCGGCTCAGGCTAACTATGGCTACACCTTC
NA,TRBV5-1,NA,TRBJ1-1,CASSVAGVEAFF,TGCGCCAGCAGCGTAGCAGGGGTTGAAGCTTTCTTT
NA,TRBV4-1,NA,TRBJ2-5,CASSQRDRAQETQYF,TGCGCCAGCAGCCAGCGGGACAGAGCCCAAGAGACCCAGTACTTC
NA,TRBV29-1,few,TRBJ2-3,CSVEEEVGVANTQVVDTQYF,TGCAGCGTTGAGGAAGAGGTTGGGGTGGCAAACACACAAGTAGTAGATACGCAGTATTTT
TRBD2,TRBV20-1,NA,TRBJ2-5,CSATGTSSETQYF,TGCAGTGCTACCGGGACTAGCTCCGAGACCCAGTACTTC
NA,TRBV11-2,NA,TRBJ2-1,CASSSHSGEYNEQFF,TGTGCCAGCAGCTCTCACTCGGGGGAATACAATGAGCAGTTCTTC
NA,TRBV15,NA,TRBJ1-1,CATSRDSTKRATEAFF,TGTGCCACCAGCAGAGATTCGACAAAACGGGCCACTGAAGCTTTCTTT
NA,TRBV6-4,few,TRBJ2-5,CASSDSCQIIKETQYF,TGTGCCAGCAGTGACTCGTGCCAGATAATTAAAGAGACCCAGTACTTC
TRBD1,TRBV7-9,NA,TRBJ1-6,CASSSTGAAWVHF,TGTGCCAGCAGCTCAACAGGGGCGGCTTGGGTCCACTTT
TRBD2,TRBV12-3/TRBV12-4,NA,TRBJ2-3,CASADSLAGEPDTQYF,TGTGCCAGCGCCGATTCCTTAGCGGGAGAGCCAGATACGCAGTATTTT
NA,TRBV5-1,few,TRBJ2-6,CASSNGTSSSGANVLTF,TGCGCCAGCAGCAACGGGACATCTAGCTCTGGGGCCAACGTCCTGACTTTC
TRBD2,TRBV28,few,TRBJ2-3,CASSPSLGTSGYTDTQYF,TGTGCCAGCAGTCCTTCTCTAGGAACTAGCGGGTACACAGATACGCAGTATTTT
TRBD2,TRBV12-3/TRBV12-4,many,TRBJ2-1,CASSSERGPANEQFF,TGTGCCAGCAGCTCTGAGCGGGGTCCTGCTAATGAGCAGTTCTTC
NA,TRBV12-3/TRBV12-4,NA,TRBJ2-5,CASSYTGKETQYF,TGTGCCAGCAGTTATACAGGGAAAGAGACCCAGTACTTC
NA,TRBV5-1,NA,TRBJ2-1,CASSASPTATSFF,TGCGCCAGCAGCGCCTCCCCGACAGCTACGTCGTTCTTC
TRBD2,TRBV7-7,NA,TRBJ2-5,CASSPLGSSGGKETQYF,TGTGCCAGCAGCCCGCTAGGGAGTAGCGGGGGTAAAGAGACCCAGTACTTC
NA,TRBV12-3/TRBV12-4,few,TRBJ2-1,CASSGTNGNEQFF,TGTGCCAGCAGCGGGACAAACGGGAATGAGCAGTTCTTC
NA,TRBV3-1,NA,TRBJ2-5,CASSQMVWGEETQYF,TGTGCCAGCAGCCAAATGGTCTGGGGTGAAGAGACCCAGTACTTC
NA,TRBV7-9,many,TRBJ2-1,CASSFGVNEQFF,TGTGCCAGCAGCTTTGGGGTCAATGAGCAGTTCTTC
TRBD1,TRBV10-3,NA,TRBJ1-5,CAIRGDRGDQPQHF,TGTGCCATCAGGGGTGACAGGGGGGACCAGCCCCAGCATTTT
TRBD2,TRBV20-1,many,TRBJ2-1,CSAGRLAGYNEQFF,TGCAGTGCTGGGAGACTAGCGGGCTACAATGAGCAGTTCTTC
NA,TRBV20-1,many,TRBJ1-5,CSAQPGLRDQPQHF,TGCAGTGCTCAGCCGGGACTGAGGGATCAGCCCCAGCATTTT
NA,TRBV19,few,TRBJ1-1,CASSFMDTEAFF,TGTGCCAGTAGTTTCATGGACACTGAAGCTTTCTTT
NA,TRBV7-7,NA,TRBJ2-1,CIPRGSTTGYNEQFF,TGTATTCCCAGGGGCAGTACAACTGGATACAATGAGCAGTTCTTC
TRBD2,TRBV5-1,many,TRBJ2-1,CASSLFTSGMGSNEQFF,TGCGCCAGCAGCTTGTTTACTAGCGGGATGGGAAGCAATGAGCAGTTCTTC
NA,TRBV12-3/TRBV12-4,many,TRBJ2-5,CASSSNLGGGETQYF,TGTGCCAGCAGTTCCAACTTGGGGGGCGGAGAGACCCAGTACTTC
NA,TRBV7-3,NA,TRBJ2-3,CASSLTGPGGGTDTQYF,TGTGCCAGCAGCTTAACGGGCCCCGGCGGGGGCACAGATACGCAGTATTTT
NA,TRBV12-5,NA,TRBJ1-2,CASGVQGANYGYTF,TGTGCTAGTGGGGTACAGGGAGCTAACTATGGCTACACCTTC
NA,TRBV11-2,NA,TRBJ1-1,CASSSLWTANTEAFF,TGTGCCAGCAGCTCGCTGTGGACGGCGAACACTGAAGCTTTCTTT
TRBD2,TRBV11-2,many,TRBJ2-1,CASSSGLAGMYNEQFF,TGTGCCAGCAGCTCAGGACTAGCGGGAATGTACAATGAGCAGTTCTTC
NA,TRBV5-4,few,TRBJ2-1,CASSPASDNEQFF,TGTGCCAGCAGCCCCGCTAGCGACAATGAGCAGTTCTTC
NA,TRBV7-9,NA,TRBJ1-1,CASSHGATYEAFF,TGTGCCAGCAGCCACGGGGCCACATATGAAGCTTTCTTT
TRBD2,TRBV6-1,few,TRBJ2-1,CATGRTPYNEQFF,TGTGCCACCGGGAGGACCCCATACAATGAGCAGTTCTTC